This T cell receptor beta chain emerged from a study of blood T cell repertoires in COVID-19. Profiling relied on immunoSEQ multiplex PCR, and the TCRdb table lists in-frame clones only, not all of them. Among 60,000 to 70,000 clones listed, 65% to 85% were seen once. CDR1 LNHNV and CDR2 YYDKDF come from the germline V gene (reference sequence). This CDR3 has 15 amino acids. V was trimmed by 1 base and J by 7 bases, leaving 13 bases between them. The chain uses TRBV15 and TRBJ1-4; D is unclear. Sequencing was carried out using peripheral blood. This receptor was identified in a human donor in a cohort sampled during active COVID-19. The CDR3 sequence: CATSRGLAFFEKLFF. The CDR3 nucleotides are TGTGCCACCAGCAGAGGTCTCGCGTTTTTTGAAAAACTGTTTTTT.